Included here is one T cell receptor (beta chain) sequence, with context. Its cognate antigen is unknown. The entry originates in a study of T cell responses to AZD1222 COVID-19 vaccine. Study-wide points: Baseline seropositivity occurred in only a handful of AZD1222 recipients. Regions 160-218 and 743-854 held dominance among vaccine-associated CD4 TCRs, which spanned spike. Repertoires were collected only later (after the peak T cell response had occurred).

The study pooled second doses at about 4 or about 12 weeks. Produced via immunoSEQ multiplex PCR; TCRdb's table is partial and in-frame only. The sample holds tens of thousands of clones, around nine tenths seen once. Trimming stripped 1 base from V and 3 bases from J, with 14 bases between. Per the germline V gene, CDR1 is SGHTA and CDR2 is FQGTGA. This CDR3 has 16 amino acids. The receptor's source is an adult who received the AZD1222 COVID-19 vaccine. V gene TRBV7-3 combines with J gene TRBJ2-3; a weak D match, TRBD2 (6 bases). Sequenced here: peripheral blood, sampled 28 days after the second AZD1222 dose. The CDR3 coding sequence is TGTGCCAGCAGCTTAATAGGTGGGAGGACTACAGATACGCAGTATTTT. It is translated as CASSLIGGRTTDTQYF. The variable domain in full, completed from reference TRBV7-3 and TRBJ2-3, reads GAGVSQTPSNKVTEKGKYVELRCDPISGHTALYWYRQSLGQGPEFLIYFQGTGAADDSGLPNDRFFAVRPEGSVSTLKIQRTERGDSAVYLCASSLIGGRTTDTQYFGPGTRLTVL.